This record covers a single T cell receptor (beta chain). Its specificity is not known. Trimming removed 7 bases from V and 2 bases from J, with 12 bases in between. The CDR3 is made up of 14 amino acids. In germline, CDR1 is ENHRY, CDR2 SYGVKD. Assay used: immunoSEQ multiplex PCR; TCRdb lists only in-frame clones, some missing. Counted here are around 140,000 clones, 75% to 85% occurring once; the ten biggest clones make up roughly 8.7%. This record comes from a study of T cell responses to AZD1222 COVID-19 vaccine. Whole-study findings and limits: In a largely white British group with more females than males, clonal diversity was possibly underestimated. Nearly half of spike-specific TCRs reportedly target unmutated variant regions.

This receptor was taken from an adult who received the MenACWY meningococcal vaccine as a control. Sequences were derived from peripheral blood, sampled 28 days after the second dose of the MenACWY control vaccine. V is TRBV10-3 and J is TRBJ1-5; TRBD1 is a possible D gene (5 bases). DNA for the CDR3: TGTGCCATCAAGGGGCGCGAAGGCAATCAGCCCCAGCATTTT. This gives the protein CAIKGREGNQPQHF.